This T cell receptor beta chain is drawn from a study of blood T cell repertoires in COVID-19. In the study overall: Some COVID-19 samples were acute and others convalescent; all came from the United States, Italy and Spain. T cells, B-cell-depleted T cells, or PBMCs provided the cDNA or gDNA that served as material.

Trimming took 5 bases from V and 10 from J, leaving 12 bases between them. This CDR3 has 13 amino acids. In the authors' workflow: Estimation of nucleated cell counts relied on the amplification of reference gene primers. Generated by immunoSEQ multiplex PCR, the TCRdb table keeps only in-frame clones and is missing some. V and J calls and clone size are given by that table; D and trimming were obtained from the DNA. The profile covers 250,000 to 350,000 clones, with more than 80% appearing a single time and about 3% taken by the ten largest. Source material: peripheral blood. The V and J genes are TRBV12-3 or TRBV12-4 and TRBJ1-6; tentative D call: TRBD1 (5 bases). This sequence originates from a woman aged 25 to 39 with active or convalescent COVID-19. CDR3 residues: CASSEYTGSPLHF. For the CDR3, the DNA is TGTGCCAGCAGTGAGTATACAGGCTCACCCCTCCACTTT.